A single sample gave rise to the 26 T cell receptor beta chains below, sequenced in a study of read filtering for tumor transcriptome and immune sequencing. The library was built from roughly 400 ng RNA with molecular barcoded adaptors for alpha/delta and beta/gamma chains. TCRdb itself ran the reads through MiXCR, one entry per CDR3 protein. The data contain 30,000 to 40,000 distinct CDR3 sequences, approximately 10% of them singletons. The sample was a population of CD138-negative cells sorted from bone marrow. The receptors were sampled from a donor over 35 with multiple myeloma.

This clonotype was detected many times. The chain links TRBV28 to TRBJ2-5; 7 bases align to TRBD1. This CDR3 contains 12 residues. Germline trimming cut 7 bases from V and 3 bases from J; bases unmatched to any gene: 2. Germline CDR1 and CDR2: MDHEN and SYDVKM. The DNA for the CDR3 is TGTGCCAGCATGACAGGGAAAGAGACCCAGTACTTC. Encoded protein: CASMTGKETQYF.

As to this clonotype: A much larger clone lies one base from this, so it may be a read error. The rearrangement uses TRBV20-1 and TRBJ2-3; maybe TRBD2 (7 bases). Trimming left V 5 bases short and J 5 bases short, with 20 bases between. CDR1 DFQATT and CDR2 SNEGSKA come from the germline V gene (reference sequence). This CDR3 comprises 15 residues. CDR3 in DNA: TGCAGTGCTGTTCCAAGGGGGGGGGCCCTAGATACGCAGTATTTT. Translation gives CSAVPRGGALDTQYF.

This clonotype was picked up many times. This sequence joins TRBV7-3 and TRBJ2-3; 7 bases align to TRBD2. CDR3 length: 15 amino acids. The germline gives CDR1 SGHTA, CDR2 FQGTGA. Losses at the gene ends were 3 bases for V and 1 base for J; bases not matched to a gene: 4. CDR3 DNA sequence: TGTGCCAGCAGCTTGGGGCTAGCGGGCACAGATACGCAGTATTTT. Its protein is CASSLGLAGTDTQYF.

This clonotype was picked up many times. The genes are TRBV20-1 and TRBJ1-1; 7 nucleotides agree with TRBD1. After removal of 0 bases from V and 9 bases from J, the junction contained 1 base not matched to a gene. The CDR3 covers 11 residues. CDR1 and CDR2 (germline): DFQATT, SNEGSKA (reference sequence). CDR3 DNA: TGCAGTGCTAGAGACAGGGGGAAAGCTTTCTTT. Translation: CSARDRGKAFF.

This clonotype was counted ten times or more. This sequence joins TRBV7-8 and TRBJ1-5; the D gene is possibly TRBD1 (6 bases). This CDR3 has 15 amino acids. The germline CDR1 and CDR2 sequences are SGHVS and FQNEAQ. Trimming left V 1 base short and J 4 bases short, with 11 bases between. CDR3 in DNA: TGTGCCAGCAGCTTAGACAGGGTAAATAATCAGCCCCAGCATTTT. The encoded protein is CASSLDRVNNQPQHF.

Ten or more counts support this clonotype. The chain links TRBV7-9 to TRBJ1-2; D is perhaps TRBD1 (5 bases). The germline V gene has CDR1 SEHNR and CDR2 FQNEAQ (reference sequence). The germline V and J ends were trimmed by 4 bases and 2 bases, with 5 bases remaining between them. The CDR3 extends over 12 amino acids. The CDR3 DNA sequence: TGTGCCAGCAGCTGGGACAACTATGGCTACACCTTC. Residues: CASSWDNYGYTF.

This clonotype was counted ten times or more. The rearrangement uses TRBV7-2 and TRBJ2-3; no reliable D call. Deletions cut 2 bases from V and 6 bases from J, with 3 bases between. The CDR3 is 11 amino acids. Per the germline V gene, CDR1 is SGHTA and CDR2 is FQGNSA. The CDR3 protein is CASSLSDTQYF. CDR3 nucleotides: TGTGCCAGCAGCTTATCCGATACGCAGTATTTT.

This chain uses TRBV20-1 with TRBJ2-1; TRBD2 matches 10 bases. Unmatched junction bases numbered 5, after V lost 0 bases and J lost 6 bases. CDR3 length: 15 residues. From germline, CDR1 is DFQATT and CDR2 SNEGSKA (reference sequence). CDR3 sequence: CSARELAGYLNEQFF. The CDR3 DNA is TGCAGTGCTAGAGAACTAGCGGGGTACCTCAATGAGCAGTTCTTC.

In its sample, this clonotype was seen many times. This sequence joins TRBV18 and TRBJ2-1, with 8 bases lining up with TRBD2. CDR3 size: 16 residues. V was pared by 3 bases and J by 0 bases, with 4 bases of the junction left unmatched. CDR1 is KGHSH, CDR2 LQKENI, per germline. Here the CDR3 reads CASSPDAGGSYNEQFF. The CDR3, as DNA: TGTGCCAGCTCACCTGATGCGGGGGGCTCCTACAATGAGCAGTTCTTC.

The sample holds many counts of this clonotype. This rearrangement joins TRBV11-1 to TRBJ2-3; 10 nucleotides align to TRBD2. The V gene's germline CDR1 is SGHAT and CDR2 FQDESV (reference sequence). With 4 bases clipped from V and 4 bases from J, the junction kept 17 bases outside the gene matches. The CDR3 has 19 amino acids. The CDR3 is CASSSTQRGGPTGADTQYF. The DNA for the CDR3 is TGTGCCAGCAGCTCCACCCAGCGGGGGGGCCCCACGGGCGCAGATACGCAGTATTTT. Supplemented by reference TRBV11-1 and TRBJ2-3, the full variable domain reads EAEVAQSPRYKITEKSQAVAFWCDPISGHATLYWYRQILGQGPELLVQFQDESVVDDSQLPKDRFSAERLKGVDSTLKIQPAELGDSAMYLCASSSTQRGGPTGADTQYFGPGTRLTVL.

In this sample, this clonotype turned up many times. The J gene is TRBJ1-2, the V gene TRBV20-1, with 7 nucleotides matching TRBD1. Germline loops: CDR1 DFQATT, CDR2 SNEGSKA (reference sequence). Trimming cost V 0 bases and J 4 bases; bases outside gene matches: 5. The CDR3 loop spans 14 amino acids. CDR3 DNA sequence: TGCAGTGCTAGAGATCGGGACAGCATCTATGGCTACACCTTC. Residues: CSARDRDSIYGYTF.

This clonotype has ten or more counts. V usage is TRBV7-8 and J usage is TRBJ2-1; either TRBD1 or TRBD2 may supply D (5 bases each). Germline-derived CDR1 and CDR2 are SGHVS and FQNEAQ. CDR3 size: 15 residues. V lost 4 bases and J lost 7, with 17 bases in between. The CDR3 reads CASSSFASWGNEQFF. Written as DNA, the CDR3 is TGTGCCAGCAGCTCATTCGCCAGCTGGGGGAATGAGCAGTTCTTC.

This clonotype was observed many times. This chain links TRBV19 with TRBJ2-5; D uncertain. Trimming pared 4 bases from V and 0 bases from J, leaving 9 bases between. CDR1 and CDR2 from the germline V gene are LNHDA and SQIVND (reference sequence). The CDR3 spans 14 residues. The CDR3 coding sequence is TGTGCCAGTAGTAGCCTCGCCGACCAAGAGACCCAGTACTTC. It specifies CASSSLADQETQYF.

This clonotype was detected many times. The chain combines TRBV20-1 with TRBJ2-7, with D uncertain. This CDR3 comprises 13 residues. Trimming took 0 bases from V and 1 from J, leaving 7 bases between them. From germline, CDR1 is DFQATT and CDR2 SNEGSKA (reference sequence). The CDR3 here is CSARDPPSYEQYF. Written as DNA, the CDR3 is TGCAGTGCTAGAGATCCTCCGTCCTACGAGCAGTACTTC.

This clonotype was counted between two and nine times. The J gene is TRBJ2-7, the V gene TRBV20-1; possible D gene TRBD2, 5 bases. The CDR3 spans 11 residues. The V gene's germline CDR1 is DFQATT and CDR2 SNEGSKA (reference sequence). V was trimmed by 7 bases and J by 0 bases, leaving 7 bases between them. CDR3 protein: CSGRSSYEQYF. The CDR3 DNA reads TGCAGTGGGAGGAGCTCCTACGAGCAGTACTTC.

This clonotype was found many times. The gene calls are TRBV4-2 and TRBJ2-3; D might be TRBD2 (7 bases). Germline CDR1 and CDR2: LGHNA and YNFKEQ. With 4 bases removed from V and 0 bases from J, the gap between germline ends came to 11 bases. The CDR3 length is 15 residues. CDR3 in DNA: TGTGCCAGCAGCCCGAGGGGGGGGAGCACAGATACGCAGTATTTT. It is translated as CASSPRGGSTDTQYF.

This clonotype has at least ten counts. The V call is TRBV20-1, the J call TRBJ2-7, with a weak D call TRBD1 (6 bases). The CDR3 covers 14 residues. Trimming cost V 4 bases and J 1 base, with 14 bases left between them. Germline assignment: CDR1 DFQATT and CDR2 SNEGSKA (reference sequence). The chain's CDR3 is CSAKSVRGSYEQYF. Written as DNA, the CDR3 is TGCAGTGCTAAGAGTGTGAGGGGGTCCTACGAGCAGTACTTC.

In its sample, this clonotype was seen many times. The J gene is TRBJ1-1, the V gene TRBV20-1; 8 positions agree with TRBD1. The length of the CDR3 is 12 residues. Germline values: CDR1 DFQATT, CDR2 SNEGSKA (reference sequence). This CDR3 is CRTGAGNTEAFF. The CDR3 DNA follows: TGCAGGACAGGGGCTGGGAACACTGAAGCTTTCTTT.

This clonotype has ten or more counts. The chain uses TRBV20-1 and TRBJ1-5; 8 nucleotides align to TRBD1. CDR1 is DFQATT and CDR2 is SNEGSKA in the germline V gene (reference sequence). V shed 5 bases and J 6 bases; nucleotides not matched to a gene: 9. CDR3 length equals 14 residues. DNA of the CDR3: TGCAGTGCTCCACAAGACAGGGGCGGTCAGCCCCAGCATTTT. Amino acid sequence: CSAPQDRGGQPQHF.

The rearrangement uses TRBV28 and TRBJ1-3; D gene uncertain. The ends were cut back, 5 bases at V and 2 bases at J, with 7 bases in the middle. The germline V gene has CDR1 MDHEN and CDR2 SYDVKM. The CDR3 covers 13 residues. This CDR3 reads CASSTPAGNTIYF. For the CDR3, the DNA is TGTGCCAGCAGTACCCCGGCTGGAAACACCATATATTTT. Full variable domain (rest looked up from reference TRBV28 and TRBJ1-3): DVKVTQSSRYLVKRTGEKVFLECVQDMDHENMFWYRQDPGLGLRLIYFSYDVKMKEKGDIPEGYSVSREKKERFSLILESASTNQTSMYLCASSTPAGNTIYFGEGSWLTVV.

V gene TRBV11-3 combines with J gene TRBJ2-2; maybe TRBD1 (6 bases). Trimming pared 0 bases from V and 6 bases from J, leaving 26 bases between. The germline V gene encodes CDR1 SGHNT and CDR2 YENEEA. The CDR3 extends over 20 amino acids. This CDR3 is CASSLDLGLADRSGAGELFF. Here the CDR3 DNA reads TGTGCCAGCAGCTTAGATCTGGGTCTCGCCGACAGGAGTGGCGCCGGGGAGCTGTTTTTT.

Many counts were recorded for this clonotype. The chain joins TRBV12-3 or TRBV12-4 to TRBJ2-2; TRBD2 is a possible D gene (6 bases). V was clipped by 3 bases and J by 3 bases, with 11 bases between them. This CDR3 comprises 15 residues. CDR3 nucleotides: TGTGCCAGCAGTTTGGCGGGAACCTACACCGGGGAGCTGTTTTTT. It encodes CASSLAGTYTGELFF.

This clonotype counts as medium-sized (0.01 to 0.1%). The J gene is TRBJ2-1, the V gene TRBV29-1, with a weak D call TRBD2 (6 bases). The CDR3 sequence is 16 residues long. V lost 3 bases, J lost 8 bases, and 23 bases lay in between. CDR1 is SQVTM, CDR2 ANQGSEA, per germline. CDR3 residues: CSVDGDSGSRVDEQFF. CDR3 nucleotides: TGCAGCGTTGATGGGGACTCTGGTAGTCGGGTCGATGAGCAGTTCTTC.

This clonotype came up many times. The chain joins TRBV5-1 to TRBJ2-5; 9 nucleotides line up with TRBD2. From germline, CDR1 is SGHRS and CDR2 YFSETQ. The V and J ends lost 7 bases and 2 bases, in that order; junction bases with no gene match: 9. This CDR3 region has 15 residues. CDR3 nucleotides: TGCGCCAGCGACCCAGCGGGGGGCTCTCAAGAGACCCAGTACTTC. Its protein product is CASDPAGGSQETQYF. The full variable domain, rest sourced from reference TRBV5-1 and TRBJ2-5, is KAGVTQTPRYLIKTRGQQVTLSCSPISGHRSVSWYQQTPGQGLQFLFEYFSETQRNKGNFPGRFSGRQFSNSRSEMNVSTLELGDSALYLCASDPAGGSQETQYFGPGTRLLVL.

This clonotype was recorded at least ten times. This chain uses TRBV11-2 with TRBJ2-7; D assignment may be TRBD1 or TRBD2 (7 bases each). Germline V gene data show CDR1 as SGHAT and CDR2 as FQNNGV. Deletions cut 8 bases from V and 0 bases from J, with 11 bases between. This CDR3 is built from 13 residues. The CDR3 is CASGRGGSYEQYF. The CDR3 DNA sequence: TGTGCCAGCGGCAGGGGGGGCTCCTACGAGCAGTACTTC.

This clonotype was detected ten times or more. The J gene is TRBJ2-1, the V gene TRBV10-3, with 9 bases identical to TRBD2. V shed 7 bases and J 5 bases; nucleotides not matched to a gene: 12. CDR1 and CDR2 (germline): ENHRY, SYGVKD. The CDR3 is 16 residues long. In DNA form, the CDR3 reads TGTGCCATCACCCCGGAGGAGGTAGCGGGGGACAATGAGCAGTTCTTC. It translates to CAITPEEVAGDNEQFF.